The 23 T cell receptor beta chains below all came from one sample that was sequenced in a study of cytomegalovirus exposure and HLA in healthy donors. PCR involved 60 Vbeta and 13 Jbeta primers. The protocol was immunoSEQ multiplex PCR, while the TCRdb copy is restricted to in-frame clones and leaves out a portion. The table has about 160,000 clones, approximately 88% seen once. The sequenced sample consisted of PBMCs. All receptors derive from a boy younger than 10 in good health and CMV-seronegative.

This chain uses TRBV6-5 with TRBJ1-1; unclear D gene. Germline values: CDR1 MNHEY, CDR2 SVGAGI. This CDR3 comprises 11 residues. V lost 8 bases and J lost 4, with 8 bases in between. The CDR3 reads CASREGTEAFF. The DNA of the CDR3 is TGTGCCAGCCGAGAGGGCACTGAAGCTTTCTTT.

The chain links TRBV5-1 to TRBJ2-6; a weak D match, TRBD1 (6 bases). Trimming removed 0 bases at V and 0 bases at J, with 16 bases between. Per germline, CDR1 SGHRS and CDR2 YFSETQ. The CDR3 has 19 residues. The CDR3 protein is CASSLEPQTGVSGANVLTF. In DNA, the CDR3 is TGCGCCAGCAGCTTGGAACCCCAGACAGGTGTCTCTGGGGCCAACGTCCTGACTTTC.

This chain links TRBV4-1 with TRBJ1-1, with D possibly matching TRBD1 (6 bases). Germline V gives CDR1 MGHRA, CDR2 YSYEKL. Trimming removed 0 bases at V and 4 bases at J, with 12 bases between. The CDR3 contains 15 residues. The DNA of the CDR3 is TGCGCCAGCAGCCAAGAGGACAGCCGAGGCACTGAAGCTTTCTTT. This translates into CASSQEDSRGTEAFF.

The J gene is TRBJ2-7, the V gene TRBV7-2; D might be TRBD2 (6 bases). Per germline, CDR1 SGHTA and CDR2 FQGNSA. The V gene lost 5 bases and the J gene lost 0 bases, with 26 bases spanning the gap. The CDR3 is made up of 19 amino acids. The DNA for the CDR3 is TGTGCCAGCAGCAAACGACCTCTAAGCCCCTCCGGGGGCTCCTACGAGCAGTACTTC. It codes for CASSKRPLSPSGGSYEQYF.

The rearrangement joins TRBV10-3 to TRBJ2-7; TRBD2 is a possible D gene (6 bases). The V gene lost 6 bases and the J gene lost 7 bases, with 22 bases spanning the gap. This CDR3 is 15 amino acids long. The germline V gene encodes CDR1 ENHRY and CDR2 SYGVKD. The CDR3 DNA follows: TGTGCCATCAGAGGGTCGGGACTCCCCACGGGAGAGCAGTACTTC. It yields the protein CAIRGSGLPTGEQYF.

This clone was seen just once. The sample has other DNA sequences that encode this CDR3 too. This chain links TRBV18 with TRBJ1-2, with D perhaps TRBD1 (5 bases). Trimming removed 1 base from V and 3 bases from J, with 6 bases in between. The CDR3 spans 13 residues. Germline loops: CDR1 KGHSH, CDR2 LQKENI. In DNA form, the CDR3 reads TGTGCCAGCTCACCACGGGGGGACTATGGCTACACCTTC. Its protein is CASSPRGDYGYTF.

The V gene is TRBV4-3, the J gene TRBJ2-3; the match to TRBD2 covers 14 bases. Trimming cost V 0 bases and J 9 bases; bases outside gene matches: 8. The CDR3 sequence is 17 residues long. Germline CDR1 and CDR2: LGHNA and YSLEER. CDR3 sequence: CASSQDAGTSGGLTQYF. The CDR3 bases are TGCGCCAGCAGCCAAGATGCCGGGACTAGCGGGGGATTGACGCAGTATTTT.

The V call is TRBV6-5, the J call TRBJ1-2, with 7 bases fitting TRBD1. The trim removed 8 bases at V and 3 bases at J, leaving 6 bases unmatched. The V gene's germline CDR1 is MNHEY and CDR2 SVGAGI. This CDR3 spans 13 amino acids. The CDR3 sequence is CASRRGSDYGYTF. The CDR3 coding sequence is TGTGCCAGCCGCAGGGGGAGTGACTATGGCTACACCTTC.

The gene calls are TRBV5-1 and TRBJ2-6, with a weak D call TRBD1 (5 bases). This CDR3 has 19 residues. Germline values: CDR1 SGHRS, CDR2 YFSETQ. Trimming stripped 0 bases from V and 0 bases from J, with 16 bases between. Written as DNA, the CDR3 is TGCGCCAGCAGCTTGGTTTCAGGGCTCTCTCTCTCTGGGGCCAACGTCCTGACTTTC. It is translated as CASSLVSGLSLSGANVLTF.

The chain is built from TRBV5-1 and TRBJ2-1, with 8 bases lining up with TRBD2. Per germline, CDR1 SGHRS and CDR2 YFSETQ. CDR3 length: 15 amino acids. V lost 2 bases to trimming and J lost 6 bases; unmatched junction nucleotides: 7. The CDR3 region is CASSFPIGTSNEQFF. CDR3 in DNA: TGCGCCAGCAGCTTCCCCATCGGGACTAGCAATGAGCAGTTCTTC.

V and J are TRBV4-1 and TRBJ2-7; the D is unclear. Germline assignment: CDR1 MGHRA and CDR2 YSYEKL. V lost 0 bases, J lost 2 bases, and 14 bases lay in between. The CDR3 sequence is 16 residues long. CDR3 amino acids: CASSQDGGRLPYEQYF. CDR3 bases: TGCGCCAGCAGCCAAGATGGTGGCAGACTGCCCTACGAGCAGTACTTC.

The sample holds one count of this clone. The chain carries TRBV2 and TRBJ2-2, with 9 bases identical to TRBD1. V dropped 4 bases and J dropped 6; count of bases not matched to a gene: 3. The germline V gene has CDR1 SNHLY and CDR2 FYNNEI. The CDR3 length is 14 residues. This CDR3 reads CASSGRQGAGELFF. The CDR3 DNA is TGTGCCAGCAGTGGTAGACAGGGGGCCGGGGAGCTGTTTTTT.

The table lists this clone with a few counts. The chain uses TRBV29-1 and TRBJ2-2; 9 bases agree with TRBD2. The CDR3 runs to 13 residues. J gave up 6 bases and V 7 bases, and 6 bases lay outside the gene matches. Germline V lookup: CDR1 SQVTM, CDR2 ANQGSEA. CDR3 coding DNA: TGCAGCGGCATGAGCGGGAGGTCCGGGGAGCTGTTTTTT. It specifies CSGMSGRSGELFF.

This chain uses TRBV18 with TRBJ1-5, with TRBD1 matching 7 bases. The CDR3 covers 14 residues. Trimming at V came to 6 bases and at J to 0 bases, leaving 2 bases not matched to a gene. Germline V CDR1 and CDR2: KGHSH, LQKENI. Here the CDR3 reads CASSRDSSNQPQHF. Here the CDR3 DNA reads TGTGCCAGCTCCCGGGACAGTAGCAATCAGCCCCAGCATTTT. Using reference TRBV18 and TRBJ1-5 for the parts outside the CDR3, the full variable domain is NAGVMQNPRHLVRRRGQEARLRCSPMKGHSHVYWYRQLPEEGLKFMVYLQKENIIDESGMPKERFSAEFPKEGPSILRIQQVVRGDSAAYFCASSRDSSNQPQHFGDGTRLSIL.

The chain has TRBV19 and TRBJ2-2, with 7 bases matching TRBD1. The CDR3 is 15 amino acids. Trimming cost V 3 bases and J 4 bases; bases outside gene matches: 5. The germline gives CDR1 LNHDA, CDR2 SQIVND (reference sequence). The CDR3 sequence: CASSIRQGSTGELFF. In DNA form, the CDR3 reads TGTGCCAGTAGTATCAGACAGGGAAGCACCGGGGAGCTGTTTTTT.

This clone has a handful of counts. V and J are TRBV28 and TRBJ2-3; 10 bases match TRBD2. Germline CDR1 reads MDHEN; CDR2 reads SYDVKM. The CDR3 has 19 residues. With V trimmed by 4 bases and J by 3 bases, 16 bases remained unmatched. The CDR3, as DNA: TGTGCCAGCAGTTGGTTACTAGCGGGGAGGTACGACGGGACAGATACGCAGTATTTT. Its translation: CASSWLLAGRYDGTDTQYF.

V gene TRBV7-3 combines with J gene TRBJ2-2; TRBD1 matches at 8 bases. CDR3 size: 15 residues. CDR1 SGHTA and CDR2 FQGTGA come from the germline V gene. The V segment lost 5 bases and the J segment 6 bases; nucleotides outside the gene matches: 8. The CDR3: CASSLGQGGAGELFF. CDR3 bases: TGTGCCAGCAGCCTCGGACAGGGTGGGGCCGGGGAGCTGTTTTTT.

The sample holds one count of this clone. The genes are TRBV7-2 and TRBJ2-2, with TRBD1 as a possible D gene (5 bases). Germline V gene lookup returns CDR1 SGHTA and CDR2 FQGNSA. The CDR3 length is 14 residues. Trimming removed 1 base from V and 8 bases from J, with 11 bases in between. CDR3 in amino acids: CASSLEGYRGELFF. As DNA, the CDR3 is TGTGCCAGCAGCTTAGAGGGGTATCGTGGGGAGCTGTTTTTT.

V and J are TRBV27 and TRBJ2-5; 7 nucleotides agree with TRBD2. Looked up from germline, CDR1 is MNHEY and CDR2 is SMNVEV (reference sequence). Losses at the gene ends were 1 base for V and 2 bases for J; bases not matched to a gene: 7. This CDR3 comprises 16 residues. Here the CDR3 reads CASSLFSASGQETQYF. The CDR3 bases are TGTGCCAGCAGTTTATTTTCGGCTAGCGGACAAGAGACCCAGTACTTC.

The chain joins TRBV6-1 to TRBJ2-7, with 9 bases that match TRBD1. The trim removed 4 bases at V and 5 bases at J, leaving 9 bases unmatched. From germline, CDR1 is MNHNS and CDR2 SASEGT. CDR3 length: 15 amino acids. The CDR3 region is CASSGHLQGANEQYF. CDR3 DNA sequence: TGTGCCAGCAGTGGCCATCTACAGGGGGCGAACGAGCAGTACTTC.

The chain joins TRBV11-1 to TRBJ1-3; TRBD1 is a possible D gene (5 bases). V dropped 8 bases and J dropped 0 bases, with 8 bases sitting between them. CDR3 length equals 13 residues. The germline V gene encodes CDR1 SGHAT and CDR2 FQDESV (reference sequence). The CDR3 DNA sequence: TGTGCCAGCCCAGGGAACTCTGGAAACACCATATATTTT. This gives the protein CASPGNSGNTIYF.

This clone has just one count. The chain has TRBV19 and TRBJ1-1, with 7 bases identical to TRBD1. The CDR3 is 14 amino acids. Unmatched junction bases numbered 2, after V lost 4 bases and J lost 0 bases. CDR1 and CDR2 (germline): LNHDA, SQIVND (reference sequence). CDR3 nucleotides: TGTGCCAGTAGTAACGACAGGGTGAACACTGAAGCTTTCTTT. Translation gives CASSNDRVNTEAFF.

The chain couples TRBV19 to TRBJ1-1; the D is unclear. V was clipped by 1 base and J by 3 bases, with 6 bases between them. CDR1 and CDR2 (germline): LNHDA, SQIVND (reference sequence). The CDR3 totals 13 residues. The CDR3 region is CASSIGEDTEAFF. The CDR3 DNA sequence: TGTGCCAGTAGTATAGGGGAGGACACTGAAGCTTTCTTT.